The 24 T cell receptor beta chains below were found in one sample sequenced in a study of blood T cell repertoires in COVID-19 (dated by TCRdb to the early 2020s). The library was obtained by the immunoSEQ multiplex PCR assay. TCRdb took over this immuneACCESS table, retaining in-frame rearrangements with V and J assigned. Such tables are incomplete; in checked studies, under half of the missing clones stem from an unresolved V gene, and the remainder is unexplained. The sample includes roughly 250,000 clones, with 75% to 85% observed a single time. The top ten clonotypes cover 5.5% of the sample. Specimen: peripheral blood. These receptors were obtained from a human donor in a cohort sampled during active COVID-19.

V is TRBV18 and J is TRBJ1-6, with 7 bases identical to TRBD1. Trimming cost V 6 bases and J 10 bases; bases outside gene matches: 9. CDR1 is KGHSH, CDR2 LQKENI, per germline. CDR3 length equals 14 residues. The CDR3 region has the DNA TGTGCCAGCTCCCCTCGAGGGGGCGGATCACCCCTCCACTTT. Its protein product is CASSPRGGGSPLHF.

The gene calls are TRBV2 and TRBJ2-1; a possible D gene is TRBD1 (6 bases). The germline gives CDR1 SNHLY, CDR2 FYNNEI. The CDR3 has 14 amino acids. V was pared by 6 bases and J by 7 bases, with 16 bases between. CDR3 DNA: TGTGCCAGCAGCGCCACAGGGTGGATGAATGAGCAGTTCTTC. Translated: CASSATGWMNEQFF.

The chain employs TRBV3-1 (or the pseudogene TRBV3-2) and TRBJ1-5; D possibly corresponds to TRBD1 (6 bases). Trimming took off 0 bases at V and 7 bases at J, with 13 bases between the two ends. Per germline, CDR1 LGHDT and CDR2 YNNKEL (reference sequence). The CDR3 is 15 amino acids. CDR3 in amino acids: CASSQDLTGNQPQHF. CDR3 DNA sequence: TGTGCCAGCAGCCAAGATCTAACAGGGAACCAGCCCCAGCATTTT.

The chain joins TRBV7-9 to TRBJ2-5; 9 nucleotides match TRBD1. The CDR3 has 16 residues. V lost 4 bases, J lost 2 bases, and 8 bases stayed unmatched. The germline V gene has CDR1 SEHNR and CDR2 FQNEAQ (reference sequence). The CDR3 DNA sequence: TGTGCCAGCAGCTCCTTGGACAGGGGACAGCAAGAGACCCAGTACTTC. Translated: CASSSLDRGQQETQYF.

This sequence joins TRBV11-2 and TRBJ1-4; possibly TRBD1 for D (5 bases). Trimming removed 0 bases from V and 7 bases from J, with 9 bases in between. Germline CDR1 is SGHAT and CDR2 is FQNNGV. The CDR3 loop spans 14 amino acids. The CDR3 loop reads CASSLDRAAEKLFF. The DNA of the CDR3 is TGTGCCAGCAGCTTAGACAGGGCGGCTGAAAAACTGTTTTTT.

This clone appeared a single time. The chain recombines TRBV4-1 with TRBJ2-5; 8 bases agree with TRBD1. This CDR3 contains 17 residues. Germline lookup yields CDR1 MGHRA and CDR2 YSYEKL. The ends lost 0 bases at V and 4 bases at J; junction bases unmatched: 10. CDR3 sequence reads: CASSQDYNRGKIETQYF. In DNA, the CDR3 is TGCGCCAGCAGCCAAGATTATAACAGGGGGAAGATAGAGACCCAGTACTTC.

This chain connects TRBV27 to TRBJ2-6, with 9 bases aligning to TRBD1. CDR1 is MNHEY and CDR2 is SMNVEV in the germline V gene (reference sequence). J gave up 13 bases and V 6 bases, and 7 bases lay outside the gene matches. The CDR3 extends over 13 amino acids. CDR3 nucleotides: TGTGCCAGCAGCCCCCGGACAGGGGAAGTCCTGACTTTC. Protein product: CASSPRTGEVLTF. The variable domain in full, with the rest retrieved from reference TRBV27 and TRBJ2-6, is EAQVTQNPRYLITVTGKKLTVTCSQNMNHEYMSWYRQDPGLGLRQIYYSMNVEVTDKGDVPEGYKVSRKEKRNFPLILESPSPNQTSLYFCASSPRTGEVLTFGAGSRLTVL.

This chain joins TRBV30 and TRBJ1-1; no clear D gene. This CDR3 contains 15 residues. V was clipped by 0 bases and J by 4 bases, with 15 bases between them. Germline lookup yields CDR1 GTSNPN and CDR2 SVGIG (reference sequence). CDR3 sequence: CAWSVKAYGGTEAFF. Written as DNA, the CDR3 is TGTGCCTGGAGTGTCAAGGCTTACGGAGGCACTGAAGCTTTCTTT.

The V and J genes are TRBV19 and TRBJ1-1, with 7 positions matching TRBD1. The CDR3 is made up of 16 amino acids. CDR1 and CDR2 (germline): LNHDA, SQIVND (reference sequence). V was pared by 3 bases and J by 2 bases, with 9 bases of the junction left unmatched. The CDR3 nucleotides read TGTGCCAGTAGTATGACCGCGAGGGGGCTTAACACTGAAGCTTTCTTT. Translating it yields CASSMTARGLNTEAFF.

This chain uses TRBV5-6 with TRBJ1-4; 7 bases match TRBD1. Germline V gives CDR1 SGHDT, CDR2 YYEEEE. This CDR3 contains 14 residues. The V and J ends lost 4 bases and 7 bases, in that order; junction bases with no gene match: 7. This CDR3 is CASSVDRVSEKLFF. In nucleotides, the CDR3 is TGTGCCAGCAGCGTTGACAGGGTTAGTGAAAAACTGTTTTTT.

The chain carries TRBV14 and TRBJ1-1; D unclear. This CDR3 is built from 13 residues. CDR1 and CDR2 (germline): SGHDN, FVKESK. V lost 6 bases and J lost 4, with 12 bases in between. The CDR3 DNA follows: TGTGCCAGCAGTCCCGGACTCACCACTGAAGCTTTCTTT. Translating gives CASSPGLTTEAFF. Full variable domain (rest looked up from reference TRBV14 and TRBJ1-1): EAGVTQFPSHSVIEKGQTVTLRCDPISGHDNLYWYRRVMGKEIKFLLHFVKESKQDESGMPNNRFLAERTGGTYSTLKVQPAELEDSGVYFCASSPGLTTEAFFGQGTRLTVV.

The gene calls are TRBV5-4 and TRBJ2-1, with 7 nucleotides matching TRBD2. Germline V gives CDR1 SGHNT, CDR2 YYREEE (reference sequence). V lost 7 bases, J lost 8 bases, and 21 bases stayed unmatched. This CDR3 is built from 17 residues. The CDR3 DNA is TGTGCCAGCTCAATGGGGGGGAAATTAGGACAACAAGATGAGCAGTTCTTC. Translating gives CASSMGGKLGQQDEQFF.

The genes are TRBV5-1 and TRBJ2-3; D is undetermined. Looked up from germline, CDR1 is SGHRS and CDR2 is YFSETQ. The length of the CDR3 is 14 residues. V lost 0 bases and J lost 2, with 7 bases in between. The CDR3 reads CASSLGGDTDTQYF. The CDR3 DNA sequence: TGCGCCAGCAGCTTGGGAGGTGACACAGATACGCAGTATTTT.

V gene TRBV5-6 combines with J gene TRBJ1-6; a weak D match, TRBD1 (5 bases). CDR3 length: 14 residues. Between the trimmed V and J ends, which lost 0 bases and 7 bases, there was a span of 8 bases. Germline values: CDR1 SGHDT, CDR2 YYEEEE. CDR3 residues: CASSLAGKNSPLHF. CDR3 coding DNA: TGTGCCAGCAGCTTGGCAGGGAAGAATTCACCCCTCCACTTT.

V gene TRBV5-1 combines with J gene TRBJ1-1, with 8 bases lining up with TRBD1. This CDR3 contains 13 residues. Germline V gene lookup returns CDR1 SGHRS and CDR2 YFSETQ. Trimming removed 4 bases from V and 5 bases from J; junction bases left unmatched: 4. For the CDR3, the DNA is TGCGCCAGCAGCCTCAGGGGGCTAACTGAAGCTTTCTTT. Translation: CASSLRGLTEAFF.

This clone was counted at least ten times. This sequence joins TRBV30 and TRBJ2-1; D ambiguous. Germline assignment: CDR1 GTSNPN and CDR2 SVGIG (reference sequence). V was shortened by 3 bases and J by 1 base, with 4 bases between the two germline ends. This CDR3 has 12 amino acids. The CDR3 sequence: CAWSRSYNEQFF. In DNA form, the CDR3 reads TGTGCCTGGAGCCGGTCCTACAATGAGCAGTTCTTC.

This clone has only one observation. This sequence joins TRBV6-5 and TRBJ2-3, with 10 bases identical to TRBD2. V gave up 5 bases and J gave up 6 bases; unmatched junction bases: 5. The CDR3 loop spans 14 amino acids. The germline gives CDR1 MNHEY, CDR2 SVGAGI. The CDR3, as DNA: TGTGCCAGCAGTCTAGCGGGAGCAGGGGATACGCAGTATTTT. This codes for CASSLAGAGDTQYF.

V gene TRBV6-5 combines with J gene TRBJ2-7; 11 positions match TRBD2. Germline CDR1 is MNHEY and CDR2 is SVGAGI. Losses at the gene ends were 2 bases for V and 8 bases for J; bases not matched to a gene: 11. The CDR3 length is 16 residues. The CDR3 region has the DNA TGTGCCAGCAGTTACAGTCTAGCGGGGGGCATCAACAAGCAGTACTTC. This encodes CASSYSLAGGINKQYF.

The CDR3 reads CASSSRDDTEAFF. Written as DNA, the CDR3 is TGTGCCAGCAGTTCCAGGGATGACACTGAAGCTTTCTTT. This chain joins TRBV6-6 and TRBJ1-1; D perhaps matches TRBD1 (5 bases). From germline, CDR1 is MNHNY and CDR2 SVGAGI (reference sequence). This CDR3 contains 13 residues. With 4 bases removed from V and 3 bases from J, the gap between germline ends came to 9 bases.

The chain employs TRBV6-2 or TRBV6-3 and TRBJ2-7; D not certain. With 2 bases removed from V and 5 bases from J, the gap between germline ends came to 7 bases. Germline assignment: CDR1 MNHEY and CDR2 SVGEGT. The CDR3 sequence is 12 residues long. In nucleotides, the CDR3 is TGTGCCAGCAGTTACCAGCGCCACGAGCAGTACTTC. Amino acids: CASSYQRHEQYF.

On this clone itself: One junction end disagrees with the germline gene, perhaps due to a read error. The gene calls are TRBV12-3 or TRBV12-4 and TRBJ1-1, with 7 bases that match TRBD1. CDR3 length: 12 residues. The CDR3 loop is CVSSRQGTEAFF. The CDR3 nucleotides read TGTGTCAGCAGTAGACAGGGCACTGAAGCTTTCTTT.

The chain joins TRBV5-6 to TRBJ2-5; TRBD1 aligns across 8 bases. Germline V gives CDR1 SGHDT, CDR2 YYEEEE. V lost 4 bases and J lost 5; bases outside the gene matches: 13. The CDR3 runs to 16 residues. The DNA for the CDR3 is TGTGCCAGCAGCCCGTCGGACAGGGTGGTAGGGGAGACCCAGTACTTC. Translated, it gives CASSPSDRVVGETQYF.

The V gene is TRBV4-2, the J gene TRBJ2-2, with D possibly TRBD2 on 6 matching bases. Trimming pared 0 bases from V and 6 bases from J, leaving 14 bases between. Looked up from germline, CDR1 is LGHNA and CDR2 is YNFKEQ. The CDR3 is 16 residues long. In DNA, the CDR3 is TGTGCCAGCAGCCAAGAACGGGGAGGTGCCGCCGGGGAGCTGTTTTTT. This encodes CASSQERGGAAGELFF.

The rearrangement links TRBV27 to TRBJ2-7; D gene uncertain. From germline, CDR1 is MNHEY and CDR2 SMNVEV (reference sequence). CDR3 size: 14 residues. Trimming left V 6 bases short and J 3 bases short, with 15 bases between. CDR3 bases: TGTGCCAGCAGACCGACCAGGCTGATCTACGAGCAGTACTTC. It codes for CASRPTRLIYEQYF.